A single count supports the clone carrying this T cell receptor (beta chain). This record comes from a study of read filtering for tumor transcriptome and immune sequencing. Overall study: Per sample, TCR-region reads ranged about 4.05 to 10.27 million by IR-seq, roughly 85 to 1273 by RNA-seq.

From about 400 ng of RNA, a library with molecular barcoded alpha/delta and beta/gamma adaptors was made. In TCRdb, the reads were re-called with MiXCR into one record per CDR3 protein. The sample shows about 41,000 distinct CDR3 sequences, over 10% of them seen only once. The sample consisted of a population of CD138-negative cells sorted from bone marrow. The TCR sequence derives from a donor at least 40 years old with multiple myeloma.

The CDR3 protein is CASSEVGASRYEQYF. CDR3 sequence (DNA): TGCGCCAGCAGCGAAGTTGGGGCTAGCCGCTACGAGCAGTACTTC. The chain links TRBV4-1 to TRBJ2-7; D is possibly TRBD1 or TRBD2 (5 bases each). Germline CDR1 is MGHRA and CDR2 is YSYEKL. This CDR3 contains 15 residues. Trimming took off 5 bases at V and 3 bases at J, with 17 bases between the two ends.